This T cell receptor (beta chain) was sequenced for a study of shared clonotypes between healthy human individuals. The CDR3 spans 15 residues. Germline CDR1 is LGHNA and CDR2 is YSLEER. V shed 6 bases, J shed 1 base, and the junction held 8 bases outside the gene matches. The authors' processing: Without quality scores, immunoSEQ junctional reads could not be filtered like full-length reads. Generated by immunoSEQ multiplex PCR, the TCRdb table keeps only in-frame clones and is missing some. V and J calls and clone size are given by that table; D and trimming were obtained from the DNA. Found here are about 2.4 million clones, over 85% of them singletons; the top ten hold more than 0.12%.

The chain links TRBV4-3 to TRBJ1-2, with TRBD1 matching 7 bases. Specimen: naive CD4+ T cells sorted from blood. Stated subset: CD45RA+ positively selected. The sequence was collected from a man between 18 and 29 years old in good health. CDR3 protein: CASSTTGALNYGYTF. CDR3 bases: TGCGCCAGCAGTACAACAGGGGCGCTTAACTATGGCTACACCTTC.